The 19 T cell receptor beta chains below come from one sample, sequenced in a study of T cell responses to AZD1222 COVID-19 vaccine. Libraries were prepared by immunoSEQ multiplex PCR; TCRdb keeps only in-frame clonotypes and omits some of them. The sample has some 150,000 clones, 93% seen once. This specimen was peripheral blood, taken on day 0 of AZD1222 vaccination. The receptors were sampled from an adult in good health.

The rearrangement uses TRBV6-6 and TRBJ1-1; unclear D gene. With 2 bases removed from V and 3 bases from J, the gap between germline ends came to 16 bases. The germline V gene has CDR1 MNHNY and CDR2 SVGAGI (reference sequence). The CDR3 runs to 16 residues. CDR3 DNA: TGTGCCAGCAGTTACCCCCATGGTGGTGTGGACACTGAAGCTTTCTTT. It yields the protein CASSYPHGGVDTEAFF.

The rearrangement joins TRBV2 to TRBJ2-5; D perhaps matches TRBD1 (6 bases). Trimming removed 8 bases from V and 2 bases from J, with 9 bases in between. Germline CDR1 reads SNHLY; CDR2 reads FYNNEI. CDR3 length equals 12 residues. CDR3 in amino acids: CASGGRQETQYF. The CDR3 DNA sequence: TGTGCCAGCGGGGGCAGACAAGAGACCCAGTACTTC.

This chain uses TRBV5-1 with TRBJ2-5; 10 positions agree with TRBD2. V lost 4 bases to trimming and J lost 2 bases; unmatched junction nucleotides: 2. The germline V gene encodes CDR1 SGHRS and CDR2 YFSETQ. The CDR3 sequence is 14 residues long. The CDR3 nucleotides are TGCGCCAGCAGCGGACTAGCGGCTCAAGAGACCCAGTACTTC. As protein: CASSGLAAQETQYF.

The chain's CDR3 is CATSEAGVNQPQHF. For the CDR3, the DNA is TGTGCCACCAGTGAAGCAGGGGTCAATCAGCCCCAGCATTTT. This chain uses TRBV24-1 with TRBJ1-5; D is perhaps TRBD1 (6 bases). Germline lookup yields CDR1 KGHDR and CDR2 SFDVKD. The CDR3 covers 14 residues. The V and J ends lost 4 bases and 3 bases respectively, with 9 bases between them.

The gene calls are TRBV13 and TRBJ1-2; weak D call: TRBD1 (6 bases). V lost 4 bases, J lost 7 bases, and 13 bases lay in between. The CDR3 has 13 amino acids. Germline V gene sequence: CDR1 PRHDT, CDR2 FYEKMQ (reference sequence). The CDR3 DNA reads as TGTGCCAGCAGCTATACAGGGTTTCTTGGCTACACCTTC. Translating it yields CASSYTGFLGYTF.

The chain carries TRBV11-3 and TRBJ2-1; 9 positions agree with TRBD2. Germline V lookup: CDR1 SGHNT, CDR2 YENEEA. Germline trimming cut 0 bases from V and 3 bases from J; bases unmatched to any gene: 6. The CDR3 contains 17 residues. CDR3 nucleotide sequence: TGTGCCAGCAGCTTAGATAGTATGCGGGAGGGCTACAATGAGCAGTTCTTC. It translates to CASSLDSMREGYNEQFF.

The chain carries TRBV14 and TRBJ2-7; no clear D. V lost 0 bases and J lost 6, with 6 bases in between. Germline V lookup: CDR1 SGHDN, CDR2 FVKESK. The CDR3 loop spans 12 amino acids. The CDR3 DNA reads as TGTGCCAGCAGCCAAGATTCCCGCGAGCAGTACTTC. Amino acid sequence: CASSQDSREQYF.

The chain employs TRBV6-6 and TRBJ1-5; possibly TRBD1 for D (6 bases). With 0 bases removed from V and 7 bases from J, the gap between germline ends came to 13 bases. Germline V lookup: CDR1 MNHNY, CDR2 SVGAGI (reference sequence). The CDR3 has 15 amino acids. The CDR3 loop reads CASSYSPHREQPQHF. In nucleotides, the CDR3 is TGTGCCAGCAGTTACTCCCCCCACAGGGAACAGCCCCAGCATTTT.

The chain couples TRBV20-1 to TRBJ1-3, with D tentatively TRBD1 (5 bases). The germline CDR1 and CDR2 sequences are DFQATT and SNEGSKA (reference sequence). The germline V and J ends were trimmed by 3 bases and 1 base, with 10 bases remaining between them. The CDR3 extends over 14 amino acids. The CDR3 DNA sequence: TGCAGTGCTAGTCTTCCAGGGTCTGGAAACACCATATATTTT. Protein product: CSASLPGSGNTIYF.

The chain uses TRBV3-1 (or the pseudogene TRBV3-2) and TRBJ1-5, with D unclear. The CDR3 extends over 14 amino acids. The V and J ends lost 2 bases and 1 base respectively, with 6 bases between them. Germline CDR1 and CDR2: LGHDT and YNNKEL (reference sequence). CDR3 nucleotides: TGTGCCAGCAGCCAATGGGAGAGCAATCAGCCCCAGCATTTT. This gives the protein CASSQWESNQPQHF.

CDR3 amino acids: CASSLDQGYYEQYF. The DNA of the CDR3 is TGTGCCAGCAGCTTAGACCAGGGTTACTACGAGCAGTACTTC. V and J are TRBV11-1 and TRBJ2-7, with D tentatively TRBD1 (5 bases). The CDR3 has 14 amino acids. Deletions cut 1 base from V and 3 bases from J, with 10 bases between. The germline V gene encodes CDR1 SGHAT and CDR2 FQDESV (reference sequence).

About this clone itself: Other DNA sequences in this sample translate to the same CDR3. The rearrangement joins TRBV5-1 to TRBJ1-2; TRBD1 matches 7 bases. CDR3 size: 14 residues. Germline loops: CDR1 SGHRS, CDR2 YFSETQ. With V trimmed by 0 bases and J by 4 bases, 3 bases remained unmatched. CDR3 region: CASSLGGGSYGYTF. In DNA, the CDR3 is TGCGCCAGCAGCTTGGGAGGGGGCTCCTATGGCTACACCTTC.

The rearrangement joins TRBV27 to TRBJ1-2; possible D gene TRBD1, 6 bases. The germline gives CDR1 MNHEY, CDR2 SMNVEV (reference sequence). The CDR3 runs 15 residues. Trimming stripped 4 bases from V and 4 bases from J, with 16 bases between. As DNA, the CDR3 is TGTGCCAGCAGTTCCCCTAGTACAGGGTTCTATGGCTACACCTTC. Amino acid sequence: CASSSPSTGFYGYTF.

This clone showed up just a few times. The genes are TRBV30 and TRBJ2-7; possible D gene TRBD1, 6 bases. CDR3 length: 13 residues. The V gene lost 3 bases and the J gene lost 3 bases, with 12 bases spanning the gap. The germline V gene has CDR1 GTSNPN and CDR2 SVGIG (reference sequence). Written as DNA, the CDR3 is TGTGCCTGGAGCCCACAGGGTTTCTACGAGCAGTACTTC. The encoded protein is CAWSPQGFYEQYF. Using reference TRBV30 and TRBJ2-7 for the parts outside the CDR3, the full variable domain is SQTIHQWPATLVQPVGSPLSLECTVEGTSNPNLYWYRQAAGRGLQLLFYSVGIGQISSEVPQNLSASRPQDRQFILSSKKLLLSDSGFYLCAWSPQGFYEQYFGPGTRLTVT.

The rearrangement joins TRBV25-1 to TRBJ1-5; maybe TRBD1 (5 bases). The CDR3 contains 16 residues. Germline V gives CDR1 MGHDK, CDR2 SYGVNS. Trimming took 5 bases from V and 1 from J, leaving 15 bases between them. This chain's CDR3 is CASSIRGRLSNQPQHF. The CDR3 DNA follows: TGTGCCAGCAGTATCCGGGGACGGTTAAGCAATCAGCCCCAGCATTTT.

The rearrangement joins TRBV6-2 or TRBV6-3 to TRBJ2-1, with 7 bases aligning to TRBD2. From germline, CDR1 is MNHEY and CDR2 SVGEGT. This CDR3 has 15 amino acids. The V and J ends lost 0 bases and 10 bases, in that order; junction bases with no gene match: 9. CDR3 residues: CASSYSRTRRFEQFF. The CDR3 DNA is TGTGCCAGCAGTTACTCTCGGACTAGACGGTTCGAGCAGTTCTTC.

The CDR3 bases are TGCGCCAGCAGCTTGTCCCCGGCGGACGACGCTAACTATGGCTACACCTTC. This translates into CASSLSPADDANYGYTF. The J gene is TRBJ1-2, the V gene TRBV5-1; D unclear. The CDR3 extends over 17 amino acids. CDR1 is SGHRS and CDR2 is YFSETQ in the germline V gene. V dropped 1 base and J dropped 0 bases, with 16 bases sitting between them. Full variable domain (remainder filled in from reference TRBV5-1 and TRBJ1-2): KAGVTQTPRYLIKTRGQQVTLSCSPISGHRSVSWYQQTPGQGLQFLFEYFSETQRNKGNFPGRFSGRQFSNSRSEMNVSTLELGDSALYLCASSLSPADDANYGYTFGSGTRLTVV.

V gene TRBV25-1 combines with J gene TRBJ1-1, with 7 bases that match TRBD1. CDR3 length: 16 residues. Germline values: CDR1 MGHDK, CDR2 SYGVNS. J lost 0 bases, V lost 5 bases, and 9 bases had no gene match. The CDR3 loop reads CASSKTTGTVNTEAFF. In DNA form, the CDR3 reads TGTGCCAGCAGTAAAACCACCGGGACAGTGAACACTGAAGCTTTCTTT.

This clone has only a few counts. The chain employs TRBV4-1 and TRBJ1-6, with TRBD1 as a possible D gene (6 bases). This CDR3 has 16 amino acids. Trimming removed 0 bases from V and 6 bases from J, with 12 bases in between. CDR1 MGHRA and CDR2 YSYEKL come from the germline V gene. The CDR3 loop reads CASSQEGHPTNSPLHF. The CDR3 DNA sequence: TGCGCCAGCAGCCAAGAGGGACACCCCACTAATTCACCCCTCCACTTT.